This entry concerns a single T cell receptor beta chain. Its target is unknown. While the first cohort had fewer than 850 subjects, the donors belonged to the separate validation cohort of 100 to 150 subjects. V dropped 5 bases and J dropped 4 bases, with 13 bases sitting between them. CDR3 size: 14 residues. In germline, CDR1 is MGHDK, CDR2 SYGVNS. The sample belongs to a study of cytomegalovirus exposure and HLA in healthy donors. Findings of the study overall: According to a later analysis, TCR clusters from the first cohort tended to co-occur in the 90 to 150 validation repertoires. Listed as cytomegalovirus-associated were roughly 180 TCR beta chains.

The table came from immunoSEQ multiplex PCR; TCRdb's copy has only in-frame clones and leaves some out. The table has 130,000 to 150,000 clones, 70% to 90% seen once; the top ten hold around 6%. This receptor was identified in a woman aged 25 to 39 in good health and CMV-seropositive. V gene TRBV25-1 combines with J gene TRBJ2-3; tentatively, D is TRBD2 (6 bases). Sequenced material: PBMCs. Here the CDR3 DNA reads TGTGCCAGCAGTTTGGGGCTAGCGTCAGATACGCAGTATTTT. It translates to CASSLGLASDTQYF.